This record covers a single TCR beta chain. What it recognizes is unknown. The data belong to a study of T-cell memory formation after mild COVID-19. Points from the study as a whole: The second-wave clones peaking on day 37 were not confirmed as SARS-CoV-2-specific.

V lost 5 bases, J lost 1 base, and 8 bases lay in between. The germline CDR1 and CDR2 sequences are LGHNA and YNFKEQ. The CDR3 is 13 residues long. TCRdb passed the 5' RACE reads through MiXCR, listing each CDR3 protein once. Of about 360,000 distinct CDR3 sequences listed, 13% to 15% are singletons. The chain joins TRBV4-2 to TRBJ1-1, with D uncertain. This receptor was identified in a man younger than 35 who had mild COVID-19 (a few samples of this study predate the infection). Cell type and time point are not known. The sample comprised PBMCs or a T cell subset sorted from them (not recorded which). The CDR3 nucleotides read TGTGCCAGCAGCACGGCAGGGAACACTGAAGCTTTCTTT. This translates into CASSTAGNTEAFF.